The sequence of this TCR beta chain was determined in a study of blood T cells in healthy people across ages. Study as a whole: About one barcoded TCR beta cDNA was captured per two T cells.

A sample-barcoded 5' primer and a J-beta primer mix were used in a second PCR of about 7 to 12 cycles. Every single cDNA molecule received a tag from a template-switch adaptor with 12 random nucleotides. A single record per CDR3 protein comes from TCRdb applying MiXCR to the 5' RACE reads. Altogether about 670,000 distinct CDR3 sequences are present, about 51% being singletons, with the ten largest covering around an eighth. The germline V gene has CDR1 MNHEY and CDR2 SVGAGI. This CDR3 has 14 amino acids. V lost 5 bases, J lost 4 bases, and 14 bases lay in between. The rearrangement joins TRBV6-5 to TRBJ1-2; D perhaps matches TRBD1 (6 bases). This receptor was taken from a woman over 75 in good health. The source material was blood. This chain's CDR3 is CASSDTGGSYGYTF. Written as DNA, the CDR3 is TGTGCCAGCAGTGATACGGGGGGCAGCTATGGCTACACCTTC.